This TCR beta chain came from a study of T cell repertoires in cytomegalovirus infection. Study findings and constraints: The response measured ex vivo was dominated by TCR beta clonotypes (HLA-C-restricted and CMV-specific).

TCRdb recomputed calls from the reads with MiXCR, one row per CDR3 protein. The data contain under 800,000 distinct CDR3 sequences, roughly a quarter of them singletons. This clonotype came up a few times. Antigen specificity is unknown. This TCR was recovered from a human donor in good health (CMV status not recorded). Some clones in this sample may be carry-over from other donors' samples. Material: CD8+ T cells from PBMCs.

The CDR3 nucleotides read TGTGCCAGTAGTATAGGTAGGGGGACCGGGGAGCTGTTTTTT. Its translation: CASSIGRGTGELFF. The chain carries TRBV19 and TRBJ2-2; tentative D call: TRBD1 (6 bases). Germline-derived CDR1 and CDR2 are LNHDA and SQIVND (reference sequence). The CDR3 is 14 residues long. Trimming pared 1 base from V and 5 bases from J, leaving 8 bases between.